Below are 20 T cell receptor beta chains sequenced from a single sample in a study of CD8+ T cells in alopecia areata. RNA extraction was followed by reverse transcription into cDNA, which acted as the sequencing template. Profiling relied on immunoSEQ multiplex PCR, and the TCRdb table lists in-frame clones only, not all of them. The sample includes a few hundred thousand clones, 65% to 70% of them seen just once. Material: CD4+ T cells sorted from blood, obtained at week 0. These receptors all stem from a human donor with alopecia areata.

This chain uses TRBV10-3 with TRBJ2-3; D tentatively reads TRBD1 or TRBD2 (5 bases each). Germline CDR1 reads ENHRY; CDR2 reads SYGVKD. The CDR3 has 12 residues. The germline V and J ends were trimmed by 10 bases and 8 bases, with 16 bases remaining between them. CDR3 in amino acids: CATGDGGGTQYF. The CDR3 nucleotides are TGTGCCACTGGGGACGGAGGTGGTACGCAGTATTTT.

This clone was picked up a small number of times. The V call is TRBV29-1, the J call TRBJ1-2; D may be TRBD1 (6 bases). Trimming cost V 5 bases and J 4 bases, with 11 bases left between them. The CDR3 has 12 amino acids. The germline V gene encodes CDR1 SQVTM and CDR2 ANQGSEA. CDR3 nucleotides: TGCAGCGTTTCGACAGGTTCCTATGGCTACACCTTC. It codes for CSVSTGSYGYTF.

This clone was counted between two and nine times. The chain recombines TRBV5-1 with TRBJ1-1; D remains ambiguous. The CDR3 consists of 13 residues. Germline CDR1 reads SGHRS; CDR2 reads YFSETQ. Trimming cost V 2 bases and J 7 bases, with 12 bases left between them. In nucleotides, the CDR3 is TGCGCCAGCAGCTTTCGGGATGTTGGTGAAGCTTTCTTT. This encodes CASSFRDVGEAFF.

The J gene is TRBJ1-6, the V gene TRBV5-6; D is unclear. The length of the CDR3 is 16 residues. Deletions cut 0 bases from V and 0 bases from J, with 7 bases between. Per germline, CDR1 SGHDT and CDR2 YYEEEE. The CDR3 region is CASSLGGSSYNSPLHF. The CDR3 DNA is TGTGCCAGCAGCTTGGGAGGGAGCTCCTATAATTCACCCCTCCACTTT.

This clone was counted a single time. The rearrangement joins TRBV13 to TRBJ2-3; a weak D match, TRBD2 (5 bases). V lost 8 bases and J lost 2, with 20 bases in between. CDR3 size: 16 residues. Germline V gene data show CDR1 as PRHDT and CDR2 as FYEKMQ (reference sequence). DNA of the CDR3: TGTGCCAGCTGCCGAGTAAAGGACTCATTCACAGATACGCAGTATTTT. Amino acids: CASCRVKDSFTDTQYF.

The rearrangement joins TRBV29-1 to TRBJ2-1, with D hard to call. This CDR3 spans 10 amino acids. The V gene lost 6 bases and the J gene lost 8 bases, with 8 bases spanning the gap. Germline assignment: CDR1 SQVTM and CDR2 ANQGSEA. The CDR3 DNA is TGCAGCGTCGATGGGGATGAGCAGTTCTTC. Amino acid sequence: CSVDGDEQFF.

The V and J genes are TRBV15 and TRBJ2-1; 7 nucleotides line up with TRBD1. The CDR3 extends over 15 amino acids. The J segment lost 7 bases and the V segment lost 0 bases, leaving 6 bases of the junction unmatched. CDR1 is LNHNV, CDR2 YYDKDF, per germline (reference sequence). Here the CDR3 reads CATSRDGPGGNEQFF. The CDR3 bases are TGTGCCACCAGCAGAGATGGACCAGGGGGTAATGAGCAGTTCTTC.

The V call is TRBV25-1, the J call TRBJ2-3; 7 bases match TRBD2. CDR3 length equals 15 residues. V shed 4 bases, J shed 7 bases, and the junction held 11 bases outside the gene matches. CDR1 and CDR2 (germline): MGHDK, SYGVNS. As DNA, the CDR3 is TGTGCCAGCAGTGGCCAACTAACTAGCGCCCATACGCAGTATTTT. Translated: CASSGQLTSAHTQYF.

This sequence joins TRBV5-1 and TRBJ1-6; no reliable D call. The CDR3 runs to 14 residues. V lost 0 bases and J 6 bases, leaving 7 bases between the germline ends. Germline loops: CDR1 SGHRS, CDR2 YFSETQ. The CDR3 protein is CASSLAGANSPLHF. The DNA of the CDR3 is TGCGCCAGCAGCTTGGCGGGAGCTAATTCACCCCTCCACTTT. Using reference TRBV5-1 and TRBJ1-6 for the parts outside the CDR3, the full variable domain is KAGVTQTPRYLIKTRGQQVTLSCSPISGHRSVSWYQQTPGQGLQFLFEYFSETQRNKGNFPGRFSGRQFSNSRSEMNVSTLELGDSALYLCASSLAGANSPLHFGNGTRLTVT.

The rearrangement links TRBV25-1 to TRBJ2-7; perhaps TRBD2 as D (6 bases). The CDR3 runs 14 residues. Trimming took off 4 bases at V and 2 bases at J, with 12 bases between the two ends. Germline values: CDR1 MGHDK, CDR2 SYGVNS. Written as DNA, the CDR3 is TGTGCCAGCAGTGGGGCTTGGGGGGCCTACGAGCAGTACTTC. Translating gives CASSGAWGAYEQYF.

Notes on this clone: Other nucleotide sequences from this sample produce the same CDR3. The genes are TRBV30 and TRBJ2-5; tentative D call: TRBD2 (6 bases). Per germline, CDR1 GTSNPN and CDR2 SVGIG (reference sequence). This CDR3 has 13 amino acids. Between the trimmed V and J ends, which lost 0 bases and 5 bases, there was a span of 10 bases. CDR3 sequence (DNA): TGTGCCTGGAGTGTAGCTGGAGGGGAGACCCAGTACTTC. It translates to CAWSVAGGETQYF.

V is TRBV4-1 and J is TRBJ1-2; D perhaps matches TRBD1 (5 bases). The CDR3 is 12 amino acids. The germline V and J ends were trimmed by 3 bases and 5 bases, with 7 bases remaining between them. The V gene's germline CDR1 is MGHRA and CDR2 YSYEKL. The CDR3, as DNA: TGCGCCAGCAGCCACGAGGGGTATGGCTACACCTTC. As protein: CASSHEGYGYTF.

There are a few counts of this clone. This sequence joins TRBV11-2 and TRBJ2-3, with 7 positions matching TRBD2. The CDR3 covers 15 residues. CDR1 is SGHAT and CDR2 is FQNNGV in the germline V gene. V lost 2 bases and J lost 4; bases outside the gene matches: 6. CDR3 region: CASSLYGTTPDTQYF. The CDR3 DNA follows: TGTGCCAGCAGCTTATACGGGACTACTCCAGATACGCAGTATTTT.

This chain uses TRBV30 with TRBJ2-1, with TRBD2 matching 7 bases. V gave up 6 bases and J gave up 7 bases; unmatched junction bases: 12. The CDR3 totals 14 residues. Germline-derived CDR1 and CDR2 are GTSNPN and SVGIG (reference sequence). The CDR3 bases are TGTGCCTGCCCAGGGAGCGGGGCGTCTAATGAGCAGTTCTTC. Its protein product is CACPGSGASNEQFF. The entire variable domain, with the rest obtained from reference TRBV30 and TRBJ2-1, is as follows: SQTIHQWPATLVQPVGSPLSLECTVEGTSNPNLYWYRQAAGRGLQLLFYSVGIGQISSEVPQNLSASRPQDRQFILSSKKLLLSDSGFYLCACPGSGASNEQFFGPGTRLTVL.

Turning to this clone: Different DNA sequences within this sample yield the same CDR3. The genes are TRBV29-1 and TRBJ2-7; 8 bases fit TRBD1. The CDR3 is 11 residues long. Per germline, CDR1 SQVTM and CDR2 ANQGSEA. The ends lost 5 bases at V and 6 bases at J; junction bases unmatched: 3. The CDR3 region is CSVLTGVEQYF. The CDR3, as DNA: TGCAGCGTTCTGACAGGGGTCGAGCAGTACTTC.

V usage is TRBV29-1 and J usage is TRBJ1-2, with 7 nucleotides matching TRBD1. With V trimmed by 6 bases and J by 0 bases, 7 bases remained unmatched. Germline assignment: CDR1 SQVTM and CDR2 ANQGSEA. This CDR3 comprises 14 residues. The CDR3 nucleotides are TGCAGCGTCGCCCCGGGGACAGCTAACTATGGCTACACCTTC. Encoded protein: CSVAPGTANYGYTF.

The chain has TRBV6-5 and TRBJ1-1; 7 positions agree with TRBD1. Germline CDR1 MNHEY, CDR2 SVGAGI. After removal of 2 bases from V and 11 bases from J, the junction contained 14 bases not matched to a gene. The CDR3 consists of 15 residues. The CDR3 bases are TGTGCCAGCAGTTACCCCGGGACAGCGATCGATGGGGCTTTCTTT. Encoded protein: CASSYPGTAIDGAFF.

The chain carries TRBV11-3 and TRBJ2-2, with D hard to call. V gave up 1 base and J gave up 1 base, with 4 bases separating them. In germline, CDR1 is SGHNT, CDR2 YENEEA. The CDR3 loop spans 14 amino acids. In DNA, the CDR3 is TGTGCCAGCAGCTTAGCAGGGAACACCGGGGAGCTGTTTTTT. Protein sequence: CASSLAGNTGELFF.

The rearrangement joins TRBV5-4 to TRBJ1-2; D is uncertain. CDR1 and CDR2 (germline): SGHNT, YYREEE (reference sequence). Between the trimmed V and J ends, which lost 4 bases and 4 bases, there was a span of 14 bases. The CDR3 contains 14 residues. CDR3 nucleotide sequence: TGTGCCAGCAGCCCCAGGACCCCAGGCTATGGCTACACCTTC. Protein sequence: CASSPRTPGYGYTF.

Comment on this clone: This CDR3 is also generated by other DNA sequences in the sample. The chain has TRBV30 and TRBJ1-1, with D possibly being TRBD1 (5 bases). Germline V lookup: CDR1 GTSNPN, CDR2 SVGIG (reference sequence). The CDR3 is 13 amino acids. V lost 2 bases and J 1 base, leaving 8 bases between the germline ends. The CDR3 nucleotides are TGTGCCTGGAGTCGGCAGGGGAACACTGAAGCTTTCTTT. This codes for CAWSRQGNTEAFF. The full variable domain, its missing parts supplied by reference TRBV30 and TRBJ1-1, is SQTIHQWPATLVQPVGSPLSLECTVEGTSNPNLYWYRQAAGRGLQLLFYSVGIGQISSEVPQNLSASRPQDRQFILSSKKLLLSDSGFYLCAWSRQGNTEAFFGQGTRLTVV.